This entry describes one T cell receptor beta chain. Its antigen specificity is not known. Base quality data are lacking; no much larger clone is found one base away. These data belong to a study of OX40 agonist ivuxolimab in advanced cancers. For the study in its entirety: Ivuxolimab, which targeted the costimulatory receptor OX40 (CD134), was an agonistic, fully human IgG2 monoclonal antibody. The point of sequencing TCRbeta in the periphery was to test whether ivuxolimab changed TCR sequence diversity and drove clonal T-cell expansion. Among the approximately 54 dose-escalation patients, around 20 had hepatocellular carcinoma, 15 or so melanoma, 9 renal cell carcinoma and 9 head and neck cancer. Intravenous ivuxolimab was administered to patients every 2 weeks at six dose levels: 0.01, 0.1, 0.3, 1.5, 3 and 10 mg/kg. Prior anti-PD-1, anti-PD-L1 or anti-CTLA-4 therapy was permitted, and less than 45% of dose-escalation patients had received checkpoint inhibitors. Partial responses were achieved by three dose-escalation patients, of whom one had hepatocellular carcinoma and two had cutaneous melanoma. In the dose-escalation cohort, around 80% of patients were male, and the mean age was 60 years with a range of roughly 20 to 85. The paper covers the monotherapy dose-escalation part of the phase I ivuxolimab trial, which included N ≈ 57 patients. What the work shows at the level of the full study, not this receptor alone: Low levels of normalized T-cell clonal expansion were also seen in some patients who did not respond. The antigen specificity of the peripheral T cells that underwent clonal expansion was not determined. After ivuxolimab, expanded clones were on average more numerous among CD8+ T cells than among CD4+ T cells. At doses of 0.1 to 3.0 mg/kg, clonal expansion of both CD4+ and CD8+ blood T cells was observed from baseline to week 6. In the 0.1-3.0 mg/kg groups, partial responders were among the patients with the lowest normalized peripheral clonal expansion, particularly in CD8+ T cells.

V is cut by 4 bases and J by 0 bases, and the space between the germline ends is 16 bases. Taken from cysteine to phenylalanine, the CDR3 has 17 residues. The sequence is cut down to CDR3 DNA, 51 bases in frame from base 1. The CDR1 and CDR2 encoded by the germline V gene are SGHRS and YFSETQ. Genomic DNA was isolated from the sorted cells so that the TCRbeta CDR3 region could be sequenced. The immunoSEQ Assay was used for sequencing of TCRbeta CDR3 regions. TCRdb provides this immuneACCESS table in a form limited to in-frame rearrangements. Some clones are lacking; in checked studies, under half of them reflect an unresolved V gene, and why the rest are absent is not known. This sample has about 100,000 clones in its table, and approximately 90% of those were observed once. Approximately 0.16% of the sample is taken by the ten largest. The trial excluded patients who had a history of autoimmune disease or were on systemic immunosuppression. Peripheral blood for TCR sequencing was collected from all dose cohorts at baseline, on cycle 4 day 1, and on cycle 7 day 1. Samples were obtained from an open-label, multicenter, first-in-human phase I dose-escalation trial of ivuxolimab. The trial enrolled adults with locally advanced or metastatic head and neck squamous cell, hepatocellular, melanoma or renal cell carcinoma. Before TCR sequencing, CD4+ T cells and CD8+ T cells from peripheral blood were sorted into separate populations.

The rearranged chain carries TRBV5-1 and TRBJ2-2, with TRBD2 as a weak D call on 5 bases. The clonotype originates from an adult with an advanced solid tumor such as melanoma, head and neck, liver or kidney cancer. The material sequenced was CD4+ or CD8+ T cells sorted from blood, taken in a trial of the OX40 agonist ivuxolimab. The nucleotide sequence is TGCGCCAGCAGCCTACCCCCGGGTAGCGCGAACACCGGGGAGCTGTTTTTT. It codes for CASSLPPGSANTGELFF.